The subject of this entry is one TCR beta chain. The record originates from a study of blood T cell repertoires in COVID-19. Study-level background: Sites across the United States, Italy and Spain contributed samples from acute and convalescent COVID-19.

Authors' processing steps: Reference gene primer amplification gave estimated nucleated cell counts. Profiling relied on immunoSEQ multiplex PCR, and the TCRdb table lists in-frame clones only, not all of them. V and J calls and clone size are given by that table; D and trimming were obtained from the DNA. This repertoire shows roughly 200,000 clones, 65% to 85% found once; its top ten account for 27%. The germline V gene encodes CDR1 SGHDN and CDR2 FVKESK. V shed 2 bases, J shed 6 bases, and the junction held 10 bases outside the gene matches. CDR3 length: 16 amino acids. Source material: peripheral blood. The origin of this receptor is a man in his forties or fifties with acute or convalescent COVID-19. The chain is built from TRBV14 and TRBJ2-7; 10 bases line up with TRBD1. This CDR3 reads CASSQFSGQGLGEQYF. DNA for the CDR3: TGTGCCAGCAGCCAATTTTCGGGACAGGGGTTAGGCGAGCAGTACTTC.